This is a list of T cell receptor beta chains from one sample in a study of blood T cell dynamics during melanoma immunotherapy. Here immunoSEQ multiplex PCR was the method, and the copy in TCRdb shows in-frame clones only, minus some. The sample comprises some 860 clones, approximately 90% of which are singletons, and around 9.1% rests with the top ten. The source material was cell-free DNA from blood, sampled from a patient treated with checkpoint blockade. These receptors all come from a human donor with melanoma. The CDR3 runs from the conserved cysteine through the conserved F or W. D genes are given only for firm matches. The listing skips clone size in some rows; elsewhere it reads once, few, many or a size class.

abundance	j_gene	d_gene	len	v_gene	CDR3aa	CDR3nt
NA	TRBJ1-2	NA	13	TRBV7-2	CASSGDGPEGYTF	TGTGCCAGCAGCGGCGACGGGCCTGAGGGCTACACCTTC
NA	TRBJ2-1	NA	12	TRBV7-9	CASSSNKNEQFF	TGTGCCAGCAGCTCAAACAAGAATGAGCAGTTCTTC
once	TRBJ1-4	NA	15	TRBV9	CASSVRGGVEEKLFF	TGTGCCAGCAGCGTCAGGGGAGGAGTGGAGGAAAAACTGTTTTTT
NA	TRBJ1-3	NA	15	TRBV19	CASSLSVFSGNTIYF	TGTGCCAGTAGCCTCTCAGTCTTCTCTGGAAACACCATATATTTT
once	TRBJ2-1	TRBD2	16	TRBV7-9	CASSSPQASGSAEQFF	TGTGCCAGCAGCTCCCCTCAGGCTAGCGGGAGTGCTGAGCAGTTCTTC
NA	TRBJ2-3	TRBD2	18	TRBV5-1	CASSRTGTSGGAADTQYF	TGCGCCAGCAGCCGTACCGGGACTAGCGGGGGGGCGGCAGATACGCAGTATTTT
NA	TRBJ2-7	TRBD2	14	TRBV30	CAWTLAGSSYEQYF	TGTGCCTGGACCTTAGCGGGGAGCTCCTACGAGCAGTACTTC
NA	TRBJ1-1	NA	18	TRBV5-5	CASSLAGRGAVARTEAFF	TGTGCCAGCAGCTTGGCCGGTAGAGGGGCCGTCGCTCGCACTGAAGCTTTCTTT
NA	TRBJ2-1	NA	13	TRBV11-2	CASSLGQNNEQFF	TGTGCCAGCAGCTTAGGACAGAACAATGAGCAGTTCTTC
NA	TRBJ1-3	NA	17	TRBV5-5	CASSLGREAHSGNTIYF	TGTGCCAGCAGCTTGGGCAGGGAGGCTCACTCTGGAAACACCATATATTTT
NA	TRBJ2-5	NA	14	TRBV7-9	CASSLASGVETQYF	TGTGCCAGCAGCTTAGCGTCGGGCGTAGAGACCCAGTACTTC
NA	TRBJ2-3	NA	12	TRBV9	CASSPSGRTQYF	TGTGCCAGCAGCCCCTCTGGTAGAACGCAGTATTTT
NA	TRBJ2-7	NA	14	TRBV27	CASSLAAGDYEQYF	TGTGCCAGCAGTTTAGCCGCGGGCGACTACGAGCAGTACTTC
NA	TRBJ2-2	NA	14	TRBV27	CASSRDIFTGELFF	TGTGCCAGCAGTCGGGACATCTTCACCGGGGAGCTGTTTTTT
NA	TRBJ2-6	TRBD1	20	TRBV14	CASSLLTGTGLSSGANVLTF	TGTGCCAGCAGCCTCCTAACCGGGACAGGGCTCTCTAGCGGGGCCAACGTCCTGACTTTC
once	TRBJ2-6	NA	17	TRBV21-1	CASRDGVQQSRANVLTF	TGTGCCAGCAGAGACGGTGTACAACAAAGTCGGGCCAACGTCCTGACTTTC
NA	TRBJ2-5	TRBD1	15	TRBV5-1	CASSVQTGGTETQYF	TGCGCCAGCAGCGTACAGACAGGGGGCACGGAGACCCAGTACTTC
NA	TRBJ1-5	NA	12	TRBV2	CASSAVSQPQHF	TGTGCCAGCAGCGCTGTCAGTCAGCCCCAGCATTTT
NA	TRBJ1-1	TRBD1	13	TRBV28	CASSFRTGMTAFF	TGTGCCAGCAGTTTCCGGACAGGGATGACAGCTTTCTTT
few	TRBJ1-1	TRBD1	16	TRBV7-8	CASSLALQGMNTEAFF	TGTGCCAGCAGCTTAGCTTTACAGGGGATGAACACTGAAGCTTTCTTT